The sequence of this T cell receptor beta chain was determined in a study of T cells expressing NK-cell markers. Overall study results and limits: Of the CD8+ T cell pool in roughly six donors, about 1.0-7.0% was accounted for by dominant NKG2C+ clonotypes.

As concerns this clonotype: Its specificity is not known.

TCRdb re-called the 5' RACE reads and shows each CDR3 protein once, DNA omitted. The sample data list 150,000 or so distinct CDR3 sequences. The CDR3 covers 19 residues. Germline CDR1 is DFQATT and CDR2 is SNEGSKA (reference sequence). V and J are TRBV20-1 and TRBJ2-1; TCRdb proposes TRBD1, but this gene call is untestable without DNA. What was sequenced was blood T cells: a sorted CD56 or NKG2C T cell subset, CD4+ or CD8+ T cells, or bulk PBMC T cells (not recorded which). This sequence originates from a woman aged 45-59 years in good health. The CDR3 sequence is CSARESGQGVIAGDGEQFF.